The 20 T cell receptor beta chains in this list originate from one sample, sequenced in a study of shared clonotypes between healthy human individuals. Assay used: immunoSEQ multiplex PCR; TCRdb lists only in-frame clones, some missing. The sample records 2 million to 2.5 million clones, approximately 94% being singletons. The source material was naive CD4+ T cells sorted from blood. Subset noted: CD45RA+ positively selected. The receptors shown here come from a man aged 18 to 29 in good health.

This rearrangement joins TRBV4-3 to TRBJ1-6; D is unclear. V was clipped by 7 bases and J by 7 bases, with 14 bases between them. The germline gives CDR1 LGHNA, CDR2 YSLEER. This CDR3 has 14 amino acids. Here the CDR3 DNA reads TGCGCCAGCAAAGCGGATGGAGACAATTCACCCCTCCACTTT. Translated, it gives CASKADGDNSPLHF.

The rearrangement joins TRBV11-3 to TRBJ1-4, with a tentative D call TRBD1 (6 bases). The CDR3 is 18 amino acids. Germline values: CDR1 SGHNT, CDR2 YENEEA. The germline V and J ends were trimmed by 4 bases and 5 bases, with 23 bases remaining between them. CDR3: CASSSPCPGTLRNEKLFF. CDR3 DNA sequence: TGTGCCAGCAGCTCCCCATGTCCCGGGACATTAAGGAATGAAAAACTGTTTTTT.

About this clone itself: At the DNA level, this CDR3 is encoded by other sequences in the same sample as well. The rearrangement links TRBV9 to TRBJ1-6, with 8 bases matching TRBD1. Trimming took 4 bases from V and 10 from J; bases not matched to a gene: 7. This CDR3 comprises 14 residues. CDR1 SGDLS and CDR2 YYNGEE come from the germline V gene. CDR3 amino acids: CASSLRTGNSPLHF. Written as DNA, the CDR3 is TGTGCCAGCAGCCTCCGGACAGGGAACTCACCCCTCCACTTT.

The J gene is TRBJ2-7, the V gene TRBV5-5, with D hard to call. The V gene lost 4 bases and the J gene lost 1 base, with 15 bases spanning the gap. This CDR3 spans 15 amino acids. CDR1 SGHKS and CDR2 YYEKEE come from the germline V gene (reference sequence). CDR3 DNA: TGTGCCAGCAGCCGTGAACCTAACCATTCCTACGAGCAGTACTTC. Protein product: CASSREPNHSYEQYF. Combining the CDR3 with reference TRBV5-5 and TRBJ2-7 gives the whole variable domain DAGVTQSPTHLIKTRGQQVTLRCSPISGHKSVSWYQQVLGQGPQFIFQYYEKEERGRGNFPDRFSARQFPNYSSELNVNALLLGDSALYLCASSREPNHSYEQYFGPGTRLTVT.

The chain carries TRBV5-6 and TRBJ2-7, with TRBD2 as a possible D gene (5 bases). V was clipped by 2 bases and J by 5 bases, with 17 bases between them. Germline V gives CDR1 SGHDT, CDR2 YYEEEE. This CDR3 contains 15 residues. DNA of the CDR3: TGTGCCAGCAGCTTAGCATCAGCGGTCCGAGACGAGCAGTACTTC. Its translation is CASSLASAVRDEQYF. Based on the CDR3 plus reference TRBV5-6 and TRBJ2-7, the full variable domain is DAGVTQSPTHLIKTRGQQVTLRCSPKSGHDTVSWYQQALGQGPQFIFQYYEEEERQRGNFPDRFSGHQFPNYSSELNVNALLLGDSALYLCASSLASAVRDEQYFGPGTRLTVT.

CDR3 region: CASSSETQGVSYEQYF. The CDR3 DNA reads TGTGCCAGCAGTTCCGAAACACAGGGGGTGTCCTACGAGCAGTACTTC. The chain is built from TRBV6-5 and TRBJ2-7; the match to TRBD1 covers 8 bases. Germline V CDR1 and CDR2: MNHEY, SVGAGI. After removal of 4 bases from V and 1 base from J, the junction contained 9 bases not matched to a gene. This CDR3 has 16 residues.

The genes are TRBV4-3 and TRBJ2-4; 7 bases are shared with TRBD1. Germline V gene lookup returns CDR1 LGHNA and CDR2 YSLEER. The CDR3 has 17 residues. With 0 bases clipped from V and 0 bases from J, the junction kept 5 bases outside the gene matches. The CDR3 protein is CASSQEPGTVAKNIQYF. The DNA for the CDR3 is TGCGCCAGCAGCCAAGAACCCGGGACAGTAGCCAAAAACATTCAGTACTTC.

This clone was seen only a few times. CDR3 loop: CASSVRGQYSPLHF. The CDR3 nucleotides are TGTGCCAGCAGTGTTCGGGGCCAATATTCACCCCTCCACTTT. The V and J genes are TRBV6-5 and TRBJ1-6; the D gene is possibly TRBD1 (5 bases). The V gene lost 5 bases and the J gene lost 8 bases, with 13 bases spanning the gap. Germline CDR1 MNHEY, CDR2 SVGAGI. The CDR3 loop spans 14 amino acids.

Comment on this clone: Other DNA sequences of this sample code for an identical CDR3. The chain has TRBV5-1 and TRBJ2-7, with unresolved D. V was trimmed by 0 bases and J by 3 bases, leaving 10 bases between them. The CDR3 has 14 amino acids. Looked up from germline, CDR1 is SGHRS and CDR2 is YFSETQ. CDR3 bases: TGCGCCAGCAGCTTGGGAGGAAACCTCTACGAGCAGTACTTC. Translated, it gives CASSLGGNLYEQYF.

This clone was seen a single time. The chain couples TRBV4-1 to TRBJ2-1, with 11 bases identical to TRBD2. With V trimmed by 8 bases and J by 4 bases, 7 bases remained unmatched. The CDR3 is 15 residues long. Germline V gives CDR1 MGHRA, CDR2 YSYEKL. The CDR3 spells CASANPSGRYNEQFF. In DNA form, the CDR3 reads TGCGCCAGCGCTAACCCTAGCGGGAGGTACAATGAGCAGTTCTTC.

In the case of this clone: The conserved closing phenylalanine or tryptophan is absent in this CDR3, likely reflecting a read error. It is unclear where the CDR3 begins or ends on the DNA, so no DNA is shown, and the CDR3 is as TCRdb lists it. CDR3 residues: CSVLPPTGQGL. The V and J genes are TRBV29-1 and TRBJ2-7; the DNA was not compared with TRBD1, the D call given in the table. Termini included, the CDR3 measures 11 amino acids. The germline CDR1 and CDR2 sequences are SQVTM and ANQGSEA.

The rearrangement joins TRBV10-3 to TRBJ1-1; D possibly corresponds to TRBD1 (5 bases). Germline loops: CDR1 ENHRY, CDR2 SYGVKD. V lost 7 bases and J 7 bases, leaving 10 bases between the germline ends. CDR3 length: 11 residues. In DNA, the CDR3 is TGTGCCATCACTAGACAGCTTGAAGCTTTCTTT. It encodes CAITRQLEAFF.

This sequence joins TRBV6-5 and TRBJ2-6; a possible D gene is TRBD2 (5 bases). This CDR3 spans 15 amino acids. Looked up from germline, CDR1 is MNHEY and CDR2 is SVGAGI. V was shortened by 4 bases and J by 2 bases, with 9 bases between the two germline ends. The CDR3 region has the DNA TGTGCCAGCAGTTCTCGACTAACTGGGGCCAACGTCCTGACTTTC. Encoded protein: CASSSRLTGANVLTF.

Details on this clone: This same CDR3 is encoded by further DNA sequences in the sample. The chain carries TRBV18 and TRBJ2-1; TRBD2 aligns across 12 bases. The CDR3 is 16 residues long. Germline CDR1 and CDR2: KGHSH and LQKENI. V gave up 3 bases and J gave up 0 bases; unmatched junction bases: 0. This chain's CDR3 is CASSPTSGSSYNEQFF. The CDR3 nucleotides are TGTGCCAGCTCACCGACTAGCGGGAGCTCCTACAATGAGCAGTTCTTC. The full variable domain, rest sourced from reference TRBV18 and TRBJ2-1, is NAGVMQNPRHLVRRRGQEARLRCSPMKGHSHVYWYRQLPEEGLKFMVYLQKENIIDESGMPKERFSAEFPKEGPSILRIQQVVRGDSAAYFCASSPTSGSSYNEQFFGPGTRLTVL.

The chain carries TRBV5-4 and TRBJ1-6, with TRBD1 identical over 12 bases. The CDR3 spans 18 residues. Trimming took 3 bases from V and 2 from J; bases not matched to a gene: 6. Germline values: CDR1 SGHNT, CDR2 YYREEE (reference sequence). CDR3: CASSWGQGAGAYNSPLHF. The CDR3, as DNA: TGTGCCAGCAGCTGGGGACAGGGGGCCGGGGCCTATAATTCACCCCTCCACTTT.

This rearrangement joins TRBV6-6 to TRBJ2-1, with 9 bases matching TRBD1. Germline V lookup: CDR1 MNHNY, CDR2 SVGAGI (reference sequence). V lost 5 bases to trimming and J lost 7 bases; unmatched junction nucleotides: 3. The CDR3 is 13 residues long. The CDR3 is CASSEDRGNEQFF. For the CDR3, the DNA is TGTGCCAGCAGTGAGGACAGGGGAAATGAGCAGTTCTTC.

Here the CDR3 reads CASSLPNSDPGEQYF. CDR3 bases: TGTGCCAGCAGCTTGCCTAACTCCGACCCCGGGGAGCAGTACTTC. The chain combines TRBV5-8 with TRBJ2-7; the D is unclear. The length of the CDR3 is 15 residues. Germline assignment: CDR1 SGHTS and CDR2 YDEGEE. V was clipped by 1 base and J by 7 bases, with 18 bases between them.

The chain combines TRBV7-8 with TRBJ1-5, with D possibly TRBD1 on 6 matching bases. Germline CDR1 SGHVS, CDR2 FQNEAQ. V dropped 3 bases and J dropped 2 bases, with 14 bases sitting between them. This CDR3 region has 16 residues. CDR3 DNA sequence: TGTGCCAGCAGCTTCCAGGGGCTGGGCGGCAATCAGCCCCAGCATTTT. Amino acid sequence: CASSFQGLGGNQPQHF.

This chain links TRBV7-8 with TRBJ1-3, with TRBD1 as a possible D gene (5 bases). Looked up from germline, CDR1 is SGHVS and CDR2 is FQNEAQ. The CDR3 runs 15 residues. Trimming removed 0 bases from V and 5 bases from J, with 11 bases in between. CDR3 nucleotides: TGTGCCAGCAGCTTAGCGACAGCCTTCAGAAACACCATATATTTT. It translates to CASSLATAFRNTIYF.

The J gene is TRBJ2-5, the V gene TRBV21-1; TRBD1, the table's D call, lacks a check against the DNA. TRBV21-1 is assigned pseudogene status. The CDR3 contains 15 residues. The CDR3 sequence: CASSTWGQIQETQYF. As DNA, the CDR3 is TGTGCCAGCAGCACGTGGGGACAGATCCAAGAGACCCAGTACTTC.